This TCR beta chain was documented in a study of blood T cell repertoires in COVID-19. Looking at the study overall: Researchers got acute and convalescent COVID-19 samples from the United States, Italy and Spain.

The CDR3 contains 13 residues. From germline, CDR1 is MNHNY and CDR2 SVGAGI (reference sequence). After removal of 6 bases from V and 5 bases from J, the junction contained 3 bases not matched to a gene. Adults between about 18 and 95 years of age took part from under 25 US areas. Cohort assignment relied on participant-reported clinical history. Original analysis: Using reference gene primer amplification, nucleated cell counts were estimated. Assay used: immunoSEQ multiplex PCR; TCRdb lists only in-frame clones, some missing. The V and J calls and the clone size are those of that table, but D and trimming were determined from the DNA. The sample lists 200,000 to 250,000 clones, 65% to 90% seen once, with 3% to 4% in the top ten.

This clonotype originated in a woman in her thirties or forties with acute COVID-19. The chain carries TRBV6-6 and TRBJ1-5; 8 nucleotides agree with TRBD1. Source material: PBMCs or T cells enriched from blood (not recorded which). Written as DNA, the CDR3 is TGTGCCAGCAGAGGACAGGGCGATCAGCCCCAGCATTTT. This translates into CASRGQGDQPQHF.